The 4 T cell receptor beta chains below were found in one sample sequenced in a study of T cell repertoires in cytomegalovirus infection. TCRdb itself ran the reads through MiXCR, one entry per CDR3 protein. Here the sample spans approximately 140,000 distinct CDR3 sequences, more than 7% being singletons. The sequencing sample was made of PBMCs. Receptor source: a human donor in good health (CMV status not recorded). Some clones in this sample may be carry-over from other donors' samples.

This clonotype was counted many times. The V and J genes are TRBV6-5 and TRBJ2-7; D may be TRBD2 (6 bases). The germline gives CDR1 MNHEY, CDR2 SVGAGI. This CDR3 has 14 residues. V lost 10 bases and J lost 2, with 18 bases in between. The CDR3: CATHPPGRTYEQYF. The CDR3 coding sequence is TGTGCCACCCACCCTCCGGGGAGGACCTACGAGCAGTACTTC.

Ten or more counts support this clonotype. This chain connects TRBV7-2 to TRBJ1-1; D is perhaps TRBD1 (6 bases). Germline V CDR1 and CDR2: SGHTA, FQGNSA. The V and J ends lost 2 bases and 5 bases respectively, with 12 bases between them. The CDR3 is 14 residues long. The CDR3 DNA follows: TGTGCCAGCAGCTTACAAGGGGGGGGAACTGAAGCTTTCTTT. Translation: CASSLQGGGTEAFF.

There are many counts of this clonotype. V and J are TRBV20-1 and TRBJ1-5; TRBD1 agrees at 10 bases. CDR1 and CDR2 (germline): DFQATT, SNEGSKA (reference sequence). The CDR3 length is 17 residues. J lost 3 bases, V lost 5 bases, and 13 bases had no gene match. The CDR3 DNA is TGCAGTGCTCTCGACTCCGGGACAGGGGTTCTCAATCAGCCCCAGCATTTT. Residues: CSALDSGTGVLNQPQHF.

This clonotype was detected a few times. The J gene is TRBJ1-1, the V gene TRBV2; the D is unclear. The V and J ends lost 2 bases and 3 bases respectively, with 16 bases between them. This CDR3 is built from 16 residues. From germline, CDR1 is SNHLY and CDR2 FYNNEI. CDR3 amino acids: CASSEQGFWMDTEAFF. The DNA of the CDR3 is TGTGCCAGCAGTGAACAAGGGTTCTGGATGGACACTGAAGCTTTCTTT.